This is a list of T cell receptor beta chains from one sample in a study of blood T cell repertoires in COVID-19. Sequencing used immunoSEQ multiplex PCR; TCRdb keeps in-frame clones, though not all of them. The sample includes 150,000 to 200,000 clones, approximately 90% seen only once; the top ten take nearly 0.55%. Sample: peripheral blood. Every receptor here comes from a man between 45 and 60 years old with acute or convalescent COVID-19. CDR3s include the opening cysteine and the closing phenylalanine or tryptophan. The D gene is left open where the match is weak. Rows give clone size only sometimes, using once, few, many, or a class for an expanded clone.

j_gene: TRBJ2-2; d_gene: NA; abundance: NA; v_gene: TRBV9; CDR3aa: CASSPGVTGELFF; CDR3nt: TGTGCCAGCAGTCCAGGGGTCACCGGGGAGCTGTTTTTT
j_gene: TRBJ2-1; d_gene: TRBD1; abundance: once; v_gene: TRBV11-2; CDR3aa: CASNVDRGHNEQFF; CDR3nt: TGTGCCAGCAACGTCGACAGGGGTCACAATGAGCAGTTCTTC
j_gene: TRBJ1-3; d_gene: NA; abundance: NA; v_gene: TRBV7-9; CDR3aa: CASSLAEGSSGNTIYF; CDR3nt: TGTGCCAGCAGCTTAGCGGAGGGCAGTTCCGGAAACACCATATATTTT
j_gene: TRBJ1-1; d_gene: TRBD1; abundance: NA; v_gene: TRBV11-2; CDR3aa: CASSLVGTGYTEAFF; CDR3nt: TGTGCCAGCAGCTTAGTCGGGACAGGGTACACTGAAGCTTTCTTT
j_gene: TRBJ2-7; d_gene: TRBD2; abundance: NA; v_gene: TRBV6-4; CDR3aa: CASSDARGDYEQYF; CDR3nt: TGTGCCAGCAGTGACGCGCGGGGGGACTACGAGCAGTACTTC
j_gene: TRBJ2-2; d_gene: NA; abundance: NA; v_gene: TRBV4-2; CDR3aa: CASSQAQVPNTGELFF; CDR3nt: TGTGCCAGCAGCCAGGCACAGGTTCCGAACACCGGGGAGCTGTTTTTT
j_gene: TRBJ1-2; d_gene: TRBD1; abundance: NA; v_gene: TRBV18; CDR3aa: CASSIDRVRDYGYTF; CDR3nt: TGTGCCAGCTCAATCGACAGGGTCAGAGACTATGGCTACACCTTC
j_gene: TRBJ2-7; d_gene: TRBD2; abundance: once; v_gene: TRBV6-5; CDR3aa: CASSTGTSNEQYF; CDR3nt: TGTGCCAGCAGTACCGGGACTAGCAACGAGCAGTACTTC
j_gene: TRBJ2-3; d_gene: TRBD2; abundance: NA; v_gene: TRBV5-1; CDR3aa: CASSWTSGTDTQYF; CDR3nt: TGCGCCAGCAGCTGGACTAGCGGCACAGATACGCAGTATTTT
j_gene: TRBJ2-3; d_gene: NA; abundance: NA; v_gene: TRBV3-1/TRBV3-2; CDR3aa: CASSIRQGTDTQYF; CDR3nt: TGTGCCAGCAGCATCCGACAGGGCACAGATACGCAGTATTTT
j_gene: TRBJ2-3; d_gene: NA; abundance: NA; v_gene: TRBV30; CDR3aa: CAWSGTLISTDTQYF; CDR3nt: TGTGCCTGGAGCGGGACACTCATTAGCACAGATACGCAGTATTTT
j_gene: TRBJ2-7; d_gene: NA; abundance: few; v_gene: TRBV28; CDR3aa: CASSLSGGTSSEQYF; CDR3nt: TGTGCCAGCAGTTTATCAGGTGGGACTTCCTCGGAGCAGTACTTC
j_gene: TRBJ2-5; d_gene: NA; abundance: NA; v_gene: TRBV7-2; CDR3aa: CASSFTRRGKETQYF; CDR3nt: TGTGCCAGCAGCTTTACCCGGCGGGGCAAAGAGACCCAGTACTTC
j_gene: TRBJ2-1; d_gene: TRBD2; abundance: NA; v_gene: TRBV6-1; CDR3aa: CASSVSSGASYNEQFF; CDR3nt: TGTGCCAGCAGTGTCTCTAGCGGGGCCTCCTACAATGAGCAGTTCTTC
j_gene: TRBJ1-6; d_gene: NA; abundance: NA; v_gene: TRBV6-5; CDR3aa: CASTLRGDYNSPLHF; CDR3nt: TGTGCCAGCACCCTCCGCGGGGACTATAATTCACCCCTCCACTTT
j_gene: TRBJ1-2; d_gene: TRBD1; abundance: NA; v_gene: TRBV6-5; CDR3aa: CASSNRDSYYYGYTF; CDR3nt: TGTGCCAGCAGTAACCGGGACAGCTACTACTATGGCTACACCTTC
j_gene: TRBJ2-1; d_gene: NA; abundance: NA; v_gene: TRBV11-2; CDR3aa: CASSSFNEQFF; CDR3nt: TGTGCCAGCAGCTCTTTCAATGAGCAGTTCTTC
j_gene: TRBJ2-1; d_gene: TRBD2; abundance: NA; v_gene: TRBV28; CDR3aa: CASSSHSGRAYNEQFF; CDR3nt: TGTGCCAGCAGTTCCCATAGCGGGAGGGCCTACAATGAGCAGTTCTTC
j_gene: TRBJ1-1; d_gene: TRBD1; abundance: NA; v_gene: TRBV12-3/TRBV12-4; CDR3aa: CASRQGINTEAFF; CDR3nt: TGTGCCAGCAGACAGGGGATTAACACTGAAGCTTTCTTT
j_gene: TRBJ2-1; d_gene: NA; abundance: NA; v_gene: TRBV7-9; CDR3aa: CASSLVGRTIYNEQFF; CDR3nt: TGTGCCAGCAGCTTAGTAGGGAGGACTATCTACAATGAGCAGTTCTTC
j_gene: TRBJ2-5; d_gene: NA; abundance: NA; v_gene: TRBV7-3; CDR3aa: CASSLGAQPQETQYF; CDR3nt: TGTGCCAGCAGCTTAGGGGCCCAGCCCCAAGAGACCCAGTACTTC
j_gene: TRBJ1-5; d_gene: TRBD1; abundance: NA; v_gene: TRBV10-3; CDR3aa: CAISESSRGVQPQHF; CDR3nt: TGTGCCATCAGTGAGTCGAGCAGGGGGGTTCAGCCCCAGCATTTT
j_gene: TRBJ1-1; d_gene: NA; abundance: NA; v_gene: TRBV7-9; CDR3aa: CASSHSLQVPNTEAFF; CDR3nt: TGTGCCAGCAGCCACTCGCTGCAGGTTCCGAACACTGAAGCTTTCTTT
j_gene: TRBJ2-5; d_gene: TRBD1; abundance: NA; v_gene: TRBV7-6; CDR3aa: CASSSPGTGVVKTQYF; CDR3nt: TGTGCCAGCAGCTCGCCGGGGACAGGGGTAGTAAAGACCCAGTACTTC
j_gene: TRBJ1-2; d_gene: TRBD1; abundance: NA; v_gene: TRBV7-2; CDR3aa: CASSLGRGTGDGYTF; CDR3nt: TGTGCCAGCAGCTTAGGTCGCGGGACAGGGGACGGCTACACCTTC
j_gene: TRBJ1-3; d_gene: NA; abundance: NA; v_gene: TRBV28; CDR3aa: CASSRGGSGNTIYF; CDR3nt: TGTGCCAGCAGCCGCGGCGGGTCTGGAAACACCATATATTTT
j_gene: TRBJ1-1; d_gene: NA; abundance: NA; v_gene: TRBV29-1; CDR3aa: CSVEDRRGAKVAFF; CDR3nt: TGCAGCGTTGAAGATCGACGGGGGGCGAAAGTTGCTTTCTTT
j_gene: TRBJ1-4; d_gene: NA; abundance: NA; v_gene: TRBV11-2; CDR3aa: CASSLGPGANEKLFF; CDR3nt: TGTGCCAGCAGCTTAGGACCAGGGGCTAATGAAAAACTGTTTTTT